Detailed here is one T cell receptor (beta chain). No antigen is known for it. V lost 3 bases and J 6 bases, leaving 11 bases between the germline ends. This CDR3 has 13 amino acids. The sample belongs to a study of T cell responses to AZD1222 COVID-19 vaccine. Study-level results: In the spike-specific TCR repertoire, nearly half reportedly target unmutated variant regions.

The data were produced by immunoSEQ multiplex PCR, yet TCRdb's version contains in-frame clones alone and is incomplete. The sample has 110,000 to 150,000 clones; approximately 90% are singletons. The clonotype originates from an adult who received the AZD1222 COVID-19 vaccine. The chain couples TRBV12-3 or TRBV12-4 to TRBJ1-2; D unresolved. Specimen: peripheral blood, collected 28 days after the second AZD1222 dose. CDR3 nucleotides: TGTGCCAGCAGTTTGAGGAGCACTAATGGCTACACCTTC. Translating gives CASSLRSTNGYTF.